These 29 T cell receptor beta chains share one sample of origin, sequenced in a study of blood T cell repertoires in COVID-19. Sequencing used immunoSEQ multiplex PCR; TCRdb keeps in-frame clones, though not all of them. The table records about 280,000 clones, roughly 80% of them present only once. Sequencing input: PBMCs or T cells enriched from blood (not recorded which). The receptor source for this set is a man aged 35 to 55 who had been exposed to COVID-19.

The gene calls are TRBV30 and TRBJ1-2, with D possibly being TRBD1 (6 bases). The CDR3 totals 11 residues. CDR1 is GTSNPN and CDR2 is SVGIG in the germline V gene (reference sequence). V lost 1 base, J lost 6 bases, and 6 bases lay in between. CDR3 bases: TGTGCCTGGAGTGGGGGGCATGGCTACACCTTC. Protein product: CAWSGGHGYTF.

This clone has only a few counts. The chain employs TRBV5-8 and TRBJ1-6; a weak D match, TRBD1 (5 bases). Germline V CDR1 and CDR2: SGHTS, YDEGEE. The V and J ends lost 2 bases and 7 bases respectively, with 16 bases between them. CDR3 length: 16 amino acids. CDR3 nucleotide sequence: TGTGCCAGCAGCTTTGGGTTTTCAGGGCCCAATTCACCCCTCCACTTT. It encodes CASSFGFSGPNSPLHF.

This chain uses TRBV5-1 with TRBJ1-1; D is unclear. V was trimmed by 4 bases and J by 0 bases, leaving 13 bases between them. The CDR3 has 15 residues. CDR1 SGHRS and CDR2 YFSETQ come from the germline V gene. The DNA for the CDR3 is TGCGCCAGCAGCAGAGAGGCACCGATGAACACTGAAGCTTTCTTT. Translating it yields CASSREAPMNTEAFF.

This clone was recorded once. J is TRBJ2-3 and V is TRBV7-9; TRBD1 is a possible D gene (6 bases). In germline, CDR1 is SEHNR, CDR2 FQNEAQ (reference sequence). The CDR3 contains 13 residues. The V and J ends lost 5 bases and 8 bases respectively, with 14 bases between them. The CDR3: CASSMPRQVTQYF. The CDR3 DNA sequence: TGTGCCAGCAGCATGCCCCGACAGGTTACGCAGTATTTT.

This rearrangement joins TRBV3-1 (or the pseudogene TRBV3-2) to TRBJ2-3; the D gene is possibly TRBD2 (7 bases). CDR3 length equals 16 residues. Deletions cut 1 base from V and 3 bases from J, with 14 bases between. Germline V lookup: CDR1 LGHDT, CDR2 YNNKEL (reference sequence). In nucleotides, the CDR3 is TGTGCCAGCAGCCAAGTCGGGGGGCTTCCGACAGATACGCAGTATTTT. Protein product: CASSQVGGLPTDTQYF.

The J gene is TRBJ2-3, the V gene TRBV28, with 8 bases that match TRBD2. The CDR3 sequence is 16 residues long. V gave up 11 bases and J gave up 2 bases; unmatched junction bases: 15. Germline CDR1 and CDR2: MDHEN and SYDVKM. This CDR3 is CAGGVGPGGSTDTQYF. For the CDR3, the DNA is TGTGCCGGGGGAGTAGGGCCGGGAGGGTCCACAGATACGCAGTATTTT.

V and J are TRBV30 and TRBJ1-5, with TRBD1 as a possible D gene (6 bases). The CDR3 has 14 amino acids. Trimming took off 3 bases at V and 7 bases at J, with 16 bases between the two ends. CDR1 GTSNPN and CDR2 SVGIG come from the germline V gene (reference sequence). The CDR3 sequence: CAWSVQGLGQPQHF. The CDR3 DNA sequence: TGTGCCTGGAGCGTACAGGGTTTGGGGCAGCCCCAGCATTTT.

The DNA for the CDR3 is TGTGCCAGTAGTGCCGGGCGGGCGGGCAATCAGCCCCAGCATTTT. It translates to CASSAGRAGNQPQHF. The chain recombines TRBV19 with TRBJ1-5; D remains unclear. The CDR3 is 15 amino acids. Trimming shortened V by 5 bases and J by 2 bases, and 13 bases separated the two germline ends. Germline lookup yields CDR1 LNHDA and CDR2 SQIVND (reference sequence).

In this sample, this clone turned up once. The chain is built from TRBV6-5 and TRBJ2-1, with 7 bases identical to TRBD1. The CDR3 is made up of 14 amino acids. V shed 6 bases, J shed 5 bases, and the junction held 7 bases outside the gene matches. Germline values: CDR1 MNHEY, CDR2 SVGAGI. The CDR3 loop reads CASRRPGTDNEQFF. CDR3 DNA: TGTGCCAGCAGAAGACCCGGGACAGACAATGAGCAGTTCTTC.

This clone appeared a few times. The chain couples TRBV11-3 to TRBJ2-1; D is perhaps TRBD2 (6 bases). The CDR3 has 16 residues. Trimming removed 5 bases at V and 1 base at J, with 15 bases between. CDR1 is SGHNT, CDR2 YENEEA, per germline. CDR3 nucleotides: TGTGCCAGCAGCCAACCGGCGGGGAGGTCCTACAATGAGCAGTTCTTC. Its protein product is CASSQPAGRSYNEQFF.

This clone appeared a single time. This chain joins TRBV2 and TRBJ1-1, with D unclear. The CDR3 contains 11 residues. V was shortened by 9 bases and J by 4 bases, with 9 bases between the two germline ends. Per the germline V gene, CDR1 is SNHLY and CDR2 is FYNNEI. CDR3 sequence: CARGDGTEAFF. The CDR3 nucleotides are TGTGCCAGAGGAGACGGCACTGAAGCTTTCTTT.

The chain joins TRBV12-3 or TRBV12-4 to TRBJ2-1, with TRBD2 matching 10 bases. The CDR3 loop spans 13 amino acids. Trimming removed 6 bases from V and 6 bases from J; junction bases left unmatched: 2. CDR3 sequence (DNA): TGTGCCAGCAGGGGACTAGCGCCCAATGAGCAGTTCTTC. Protein: CASRGLAPNEQFF.

V is TRBV29-1 and J is TRBJ2-7, with D tentatively TRBD1 (6 bases). The ends were cut back, 4 bases at V and 2 bases at J, with 15 bases in the middle. This CDR3 is 14 amino acids long. Germline loops: CDR1 SQVTM, CDR2 ANQGSEA. CDR3 DNA sequence: TGCAGCGTTGGTTTTCAGGGGTGGACCTACGAGCAGTACTTC. It specifies CSVGFQGWTYEQYF.

The V and J genes are TRBV6-5 and TRBJ2-1; 9 bases line up with TRBD2. From germline, CDR1 is MNHEY and CDR2 SVGAGI. The CDR3 consists of 14 residues. The V segment lost 6 bases and the J segment 3 bases; nucleotides outside the gene matches: 3. For the CDR3, the DNA is TGTGCCAGCAGGACTAGCGGATTCTACAATGAGCAGTTCTTC. This translates into CASRTSGFYNEQFF.

The J gene is TRBJ2-7, the V gene TRBV6-5, with 11 nucleotides matching TRBD2. Germline V gene sequence: CDR1 MNHEY, CDR2 SVGAGI. V lost 10 bases and J lost 6; bases outside the gene matches: 14. This CDR3 contains 15 residues. The CDR3 bases are TGTGCCACCAAGCAGGGCAGGCTAGCGGGAGGCGAGCAGTACTTC. This codes for CATKQGRLAGGEQYF.

This clone turned up a few times. This chain connects TRBV27 to TRBJ1-1; D uncertain. This CDR3 is built from 15 residues. Trimming stripped 0 bases from V and 2 bases from J, with 10 bases between. In germline, CDR1 is MNHEY, CDR2 SMNVEV (reference sequence). The CDR3 region has the DNA TGTGCCAGCAGTTTATCGCCCCAGTTAAACACTGAAGCTTTCTTT. Protein sequence: CASSLSPQLNTEAFF.

V usage is TRBV4-2 and J usage is TRBJ2-1; 10 bases are a match to TRBD1. This CDR3 is 16 amino acids long. V gave up 2 bases and J gave up 3 bases; unmatched junction bases: 4. Germline V gene lookup returns CDR1 LGHNA and CDR2 YNFKEQ. The CDR3 nucleotides read TGTGCCAGCAGCCAACTGACAGGGGGCGACTACAATGAGCAGTTCTTC. Protein sequence: CASSQLTGGDYNEQFF.

V and J are TRBV27 and TRBJ2-5, with a possible D match to TRBD1 (5 bases). V was trimmed by 8 bases and J by 1 base, leaving 11 bases between them. CDR1 is MNHEY, CDR2 SMNVEV, per germline (reference sequence). CDR3 size: 13 residues. The CDR3 nucleotides are TGTGCCAGCGCGCAGGGATCCCAAGAGACCCAGTACTTC. Protein product: CASAQGSQETQYF.

The chain recombines TRBV9 with TRBJ1-1; D might be TRBD1 (5 bases). Trimming removed 4 bases from V and 1 base from J, with 11 bases in between. Germline CDR1 is SGDLS and CDR2 is YYNGEE. This CDR3 comprises 14 residues. The CDR3 DNA reads TGTGCCAGCAGCCCGGGACTTCCGAACACTGAAGCTTTCTTT. It specifies CASSPGLPNTEAFF.

The V gene is TRBV2, the J gene TRBJ1-2; TRBD1 is a possible D gene (6 bases). V lost 6 bases and J lost 3, with 11 bases in between. CDR1 is SNHLY, CDR2 FYNNEI, per germline. The CDR3 contains 13 residues. The CDR3 reads CASRVGQHYGYTF. As DNA, the CDR3 is TGTGCCAGCAGAGTTGGACAGCACTATGGCTACACCTTC.

The chain couples TRBV18 to TRBJ1-1; 7 nucleotides match TRBD1. V gave up 7 bases and J gave up 8 bases; unmatched junction bases: 7. Germline V lookup: CDR1 KGHSH, CDR2 LQKENI. CDR3 length: 12 residues. The CDR3 sequence: CASFQDRPEAFF. The DNA for the CDR3 is TGTGCCAGCTTCCAGGACAGGCCAGAAGCTTTCTTT.

There are many counts of this clone. This chain links TRBV10-3 with TRBJ2-2; 10 bases match TRBD2. CDR3 length: 15 residues. Germline CDR1 and CDR2: ENHRY and SYGVKD. The J segment lost 5 bases and the V segment lost 11 bases, leaving 11 bases of the junction unmatched. CDR3 in amino acids: CAARSSGSSTGELFF. CDR3 nucleotide sequence: TGTGCCGCCCGCTCTAGCGGGAGTTCAACCGGGGAGCTGTTTTTT.

The chain is built from TRBV3-1 (or the pseudogene TRBV3-2) and TRBJ1-1; 10 bases map to TRBD1. CDR3 length equals 22 residues. The J segment lost 1 base and the V segment lost 3 bases, leaving 23 bases of the junction unmatched. CDR1 is LGHDT and CDR2 is YNNKEL in the germline V gene (reference sequence). The CDR3 is CASSQRRTGGPSYRHSNTEAFF. The CDR3 nucleotides read TGTGCCAGCAGCCAGCGCAGGACAGGGGGACCGTCTTACCGTCACTCGAACACTGAAGCTTTCTTT.

This chain links TRBV21-1 with TRBJ2-7; TRBD2 is taken as the D call from the table, unchecked against the DNA. TRBV21-1 is reported as a pseudogene. This CDR3 comprises 15 residues. Here the CDR3 reads CASSKIPDLLYEQYF. Written as DNA, the CDR3 is TGTGCCAGCAGCAAAATTCCAGACTTATTGTACGAGCAGTACTTC.

Concerning this clone itself: Relative to the germline gene, one junction end is altered; a read error may explain this. The chain links TRBV3-1 (or the pseudogene TRBV3-2) to TRBJ2-5; possibly TRBD1 for D (6 bases). CDR1 and CDR2 from the germline V gene are LGHDT and YNNKEL (reference sequence). The CDR3 is made up of 13 amino acids. In DNA, the CDR3 is TGTGCCGGCAGCATCCAGGGGCAAGAGACCCAGTACTTC. Residues: CAGSIQGQETQYF.

The V gene is TRBV5-8, the J gene TRBJ2-1; 9 bases agree with TRBD1. From germline, CDR1 is SGHTS and CDR2 YDEGEE. The CDR3 is made up of 18 amino acids. Trimming at V came to 7 bases and at J to 10 bases, leaving 24 bases not matched to a gene. Here the CDR3 reads CASGSWTGVPGMTMEQFF. The CDR3 DNA follows: TGTGCCAGCGGATCCTGGACAGGGGTACCGGGGATGACAATGGAGCAGTTCTTC.

The sample holds many counts of this clone. Other DNA sequences in the same sample also yield this CDR3. The chain joins TRBV3-1 (or the pseudogene TRBV3-2) to TRBJ1-1; tentative D call: TRBD1 (6 bases). CDR3 length: 17 amino acids. The germline CDR1 and CDR2 sequences are LGHDT and YNNKEL (reference sequence). The V end lost 0 bases, the J end lost 2 bases, and 16 bases lay between the germline ends. This chain's CDR3 is CASSQDLLRTANTEAFF. For the CDR3, the DNA is TGTGCCAGCAGCCAAGATCTACTCCGGACAGCTAACACTGAAGCTTTCTTT.

This chain uses TRBV18 with TRBJ2-5; TRBD1 matches 12 bases. Trimming at V came to 2 bases and at J to 5 bases, leaving 6 bases not matched to a gene. Germline V gene sequence: CDR1 KGHSH, CDR2 LQKENI. This CDR3 comprises 16 residues. The CDR3 bases are TGTGCCAGCTCACCAACCGGGACAGGGGGCGAGGAGACCCAGTACTTC. Its translation is CASSPTGTGGEETQYF.

V usage is TRBV7-6 and J usage is TRBJ2-3, with D unresolved. This CDR3 is 12 amino acids long. V lost 7 bases and J 6 bases, leaving 11 bases between the germline ends. Germline V gene data show CDR1 as SGHVS and CDR2 as FNYEAQ. Written as DNA, the CDR3 is TGTGCCAGCACCGGAGCGCTGGATACGCAGTATTTT. It codes for CASTGALDTQYF. Full variable domain (missing parts from reference TRBV7-6 and TRBJ2-3): GAGVSQSPRYKVTKRGQDVALRCDPISGHVSLYWYRQALGQGPEFLTYFNYEAQQDKSGLPNDRFSAERPEGSISTLTIQRTEQRDSAMYRCASTGALDTQYFGPGTRLTVL.